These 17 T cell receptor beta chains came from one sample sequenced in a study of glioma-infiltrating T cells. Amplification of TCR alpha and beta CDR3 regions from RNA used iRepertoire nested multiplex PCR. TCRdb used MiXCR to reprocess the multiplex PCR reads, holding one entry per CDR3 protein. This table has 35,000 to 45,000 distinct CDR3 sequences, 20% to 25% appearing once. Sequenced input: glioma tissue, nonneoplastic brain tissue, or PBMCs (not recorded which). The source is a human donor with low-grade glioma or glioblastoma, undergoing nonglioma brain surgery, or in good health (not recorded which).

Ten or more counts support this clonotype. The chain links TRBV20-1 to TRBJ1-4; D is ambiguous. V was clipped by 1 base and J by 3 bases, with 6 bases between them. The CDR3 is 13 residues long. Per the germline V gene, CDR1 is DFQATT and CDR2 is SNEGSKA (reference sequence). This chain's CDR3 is CSARGGPNEKLFF. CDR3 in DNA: TGCAGTGCTAGAGGAGGGCCTAATGAAAAACTGTTTTTT.

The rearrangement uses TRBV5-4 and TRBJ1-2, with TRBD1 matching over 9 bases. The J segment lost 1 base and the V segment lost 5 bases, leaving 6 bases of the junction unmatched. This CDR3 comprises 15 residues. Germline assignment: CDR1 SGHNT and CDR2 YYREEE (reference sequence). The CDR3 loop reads CASSVTGQGNYGYTF. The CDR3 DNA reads TGTGCCAGCAGTGTAACGGGACAGGGTAACTATGGCTACACCTTC.

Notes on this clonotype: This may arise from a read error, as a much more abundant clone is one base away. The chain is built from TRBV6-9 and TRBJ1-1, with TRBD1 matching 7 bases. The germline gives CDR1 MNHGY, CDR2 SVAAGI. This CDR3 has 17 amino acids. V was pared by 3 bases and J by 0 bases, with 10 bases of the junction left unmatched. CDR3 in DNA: TGTGCCAGCAGTTACCCGCCCAACAGGGGAGTGAACACTGAAGCTTTCTTT. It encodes CASSYPPNRGVNTEAFF.

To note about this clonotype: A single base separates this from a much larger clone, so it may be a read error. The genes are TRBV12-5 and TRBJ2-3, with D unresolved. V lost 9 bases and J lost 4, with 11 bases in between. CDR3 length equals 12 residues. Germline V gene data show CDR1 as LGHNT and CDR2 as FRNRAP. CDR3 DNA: TGTGCTAGCGGGTCGGGCGCAGATACGCAGTATTTT. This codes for CASGSGADTQYF.

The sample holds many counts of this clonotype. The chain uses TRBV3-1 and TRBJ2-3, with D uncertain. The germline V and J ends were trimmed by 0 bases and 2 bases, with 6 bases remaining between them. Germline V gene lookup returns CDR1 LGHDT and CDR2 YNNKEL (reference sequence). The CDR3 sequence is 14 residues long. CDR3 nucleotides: TGTGCCAGCAGCCAAGATTTCGTCACAGATACGCAGTATTTT. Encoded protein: CASSQDFVTDTQYF.

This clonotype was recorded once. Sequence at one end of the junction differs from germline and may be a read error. The CDR3 reads CASSLPGQNEATNEKPFF. In DNA form, the CDR3 reads TGTGCCAGCAGTTTACCGGGACAGAACGAAGCAACTAATGAAAAACCGTTTTTT. The V gene is TRBV12-3 or TRBV12-4, the J gene TRBJ1-4, with 7 bases that match TRBD1. The CDR3 extends over 18 amino acids.

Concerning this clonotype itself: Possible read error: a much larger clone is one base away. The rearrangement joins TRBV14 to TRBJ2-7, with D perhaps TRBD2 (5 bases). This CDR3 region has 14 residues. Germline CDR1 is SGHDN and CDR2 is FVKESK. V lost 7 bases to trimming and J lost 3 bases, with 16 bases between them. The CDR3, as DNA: TGTGCCAGCATCCCGTGGACCGGGAACTACGAGCAGTACTTC. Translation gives CASIPWTGNYEQYF. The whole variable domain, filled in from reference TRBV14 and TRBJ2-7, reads EAGVTQFPSHSVIEKGQTVTLRCDPISGHDNLYWYRRVMGKEIKFLLHFVKESKQDESGMPNNRFLAERTGGTYSTLKVQPAELEDSGVYFCASIPWTGNYEQYFGPGTRLTVT.

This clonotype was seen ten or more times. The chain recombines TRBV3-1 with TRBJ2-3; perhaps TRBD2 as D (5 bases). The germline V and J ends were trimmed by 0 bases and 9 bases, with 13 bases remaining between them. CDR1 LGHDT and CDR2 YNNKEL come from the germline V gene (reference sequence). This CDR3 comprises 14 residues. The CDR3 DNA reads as TGTGCCAGCAGCCAAGAGGCGCTGCCGGGGACGCAGTATTTT. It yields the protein CASSQEALPGTQYF.

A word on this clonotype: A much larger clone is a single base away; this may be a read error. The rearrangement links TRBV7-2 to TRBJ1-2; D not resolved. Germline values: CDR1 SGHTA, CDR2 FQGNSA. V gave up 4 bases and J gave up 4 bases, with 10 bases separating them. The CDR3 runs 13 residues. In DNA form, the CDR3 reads TGTGCCAGCAGCTCTGCGGTGCTCTATGGCTACACCTTC. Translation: CASSSAVLYGYTF.

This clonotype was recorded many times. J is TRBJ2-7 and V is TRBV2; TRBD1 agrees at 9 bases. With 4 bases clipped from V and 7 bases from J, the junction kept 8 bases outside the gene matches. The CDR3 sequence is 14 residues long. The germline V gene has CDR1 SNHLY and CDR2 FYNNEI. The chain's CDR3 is CASSAETGGQEQYV. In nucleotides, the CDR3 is TGTGCCAGCAGTGCGGAGACAGGGGGACAAGAGCAGTACGTC.

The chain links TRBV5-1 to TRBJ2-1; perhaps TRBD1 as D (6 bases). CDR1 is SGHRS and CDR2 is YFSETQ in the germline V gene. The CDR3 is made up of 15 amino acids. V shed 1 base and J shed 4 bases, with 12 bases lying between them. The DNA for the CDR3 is TGCGCCAGCAGCTTGTTCGGGCAGGGGTACAATGAGCAGTTCTTC. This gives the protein CASSLFGQGYNEQFF.

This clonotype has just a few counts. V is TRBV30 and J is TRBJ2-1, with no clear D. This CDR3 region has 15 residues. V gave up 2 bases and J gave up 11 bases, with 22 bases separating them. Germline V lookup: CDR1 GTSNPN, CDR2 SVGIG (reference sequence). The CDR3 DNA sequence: TGTGCCTGGAGTAGAGATGAGGACCCGTCGTTGAAGCAGTTCTTC. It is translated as CAWSRDEDPSLKQFF.

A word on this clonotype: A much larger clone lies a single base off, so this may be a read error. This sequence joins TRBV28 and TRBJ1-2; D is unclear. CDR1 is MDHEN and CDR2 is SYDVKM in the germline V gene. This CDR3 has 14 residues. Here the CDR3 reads CARSFLGEDYGYTF. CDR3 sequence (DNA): TGTGCCCGCAGTTTTCTGGGTGAGGACTATGGCTACACCTTC.

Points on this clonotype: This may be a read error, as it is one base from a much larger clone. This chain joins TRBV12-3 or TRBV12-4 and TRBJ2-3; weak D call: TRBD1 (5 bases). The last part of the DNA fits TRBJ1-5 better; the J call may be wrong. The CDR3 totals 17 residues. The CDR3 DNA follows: TGTGCCAGCAGTTTAGCTTTGGACACGTTAAGCACAGATACGCAGCATTTT. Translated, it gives CASSLALDTLSTDTQHF.

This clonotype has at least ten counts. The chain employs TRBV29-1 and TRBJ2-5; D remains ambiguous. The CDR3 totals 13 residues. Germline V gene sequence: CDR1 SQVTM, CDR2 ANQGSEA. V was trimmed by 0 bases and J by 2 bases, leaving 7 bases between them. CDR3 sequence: CSVEEDGQETQYF. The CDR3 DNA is TGCAGCGTTGAAGAGGACGGACAAGAGACCCAGTACTTC. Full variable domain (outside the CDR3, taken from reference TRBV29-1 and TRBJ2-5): SAVISQKPSRDICQRGTSLTIQCQVDSQVTMMFWYRQQPGQSLTLIATANQGSEATYESGFVIDKFPISRPNLTFSTLTVSNMSPEDSSIYLCSVEEDGQETQYFGPGTRLLVL.

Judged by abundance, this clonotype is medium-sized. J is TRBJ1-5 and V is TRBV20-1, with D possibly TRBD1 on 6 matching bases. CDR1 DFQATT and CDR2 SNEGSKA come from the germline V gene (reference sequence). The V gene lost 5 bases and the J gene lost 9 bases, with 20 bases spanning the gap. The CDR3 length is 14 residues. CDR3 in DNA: TGCAGTGCTGTCAAGGACAGTCCCTTAGGGCCCCAGCATTTT. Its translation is CSAVKDSPLGPQHF.

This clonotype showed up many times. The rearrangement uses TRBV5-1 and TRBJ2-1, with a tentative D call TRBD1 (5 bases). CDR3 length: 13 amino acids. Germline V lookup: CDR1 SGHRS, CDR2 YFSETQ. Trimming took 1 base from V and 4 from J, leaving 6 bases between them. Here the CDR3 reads CASSLSGYNEQFF. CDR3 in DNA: TGCGCCAGCAGCTTGTCAGGGTACAATGAGCAGTTCTTC.